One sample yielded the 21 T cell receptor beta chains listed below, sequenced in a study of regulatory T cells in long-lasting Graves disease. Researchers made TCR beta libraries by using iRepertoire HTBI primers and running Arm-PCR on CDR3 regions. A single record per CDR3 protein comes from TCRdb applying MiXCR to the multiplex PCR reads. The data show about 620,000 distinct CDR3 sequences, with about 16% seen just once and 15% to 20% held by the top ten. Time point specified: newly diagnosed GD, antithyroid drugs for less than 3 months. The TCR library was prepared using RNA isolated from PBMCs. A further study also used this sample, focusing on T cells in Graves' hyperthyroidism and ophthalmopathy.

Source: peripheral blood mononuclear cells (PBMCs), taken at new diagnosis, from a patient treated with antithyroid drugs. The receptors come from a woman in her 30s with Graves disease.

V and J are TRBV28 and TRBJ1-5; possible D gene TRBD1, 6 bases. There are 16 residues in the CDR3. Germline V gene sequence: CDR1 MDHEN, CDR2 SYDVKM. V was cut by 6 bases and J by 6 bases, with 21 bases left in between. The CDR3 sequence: CASRPSAYRARQPQHF. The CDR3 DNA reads TGTGCCAGCAGACCTTCAGCATACAGGGCTCGTCAGCCCCAGCATTTT. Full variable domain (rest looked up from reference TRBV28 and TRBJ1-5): DVKVTQSSRYLVKRTGEKVFLECVQDMDHENMFWYRQDPGLGLRLIYFSYDVKMKEKGDIPEGYSVSREKKERFSLILESASTNQTSMYLCASRPSAYRARQPQHFGDGTRLSIL.

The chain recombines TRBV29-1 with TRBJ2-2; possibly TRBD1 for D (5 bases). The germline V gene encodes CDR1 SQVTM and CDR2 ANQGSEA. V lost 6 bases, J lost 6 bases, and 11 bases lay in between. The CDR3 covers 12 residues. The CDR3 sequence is CSVQGSPGELFF. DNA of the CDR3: TGCAGCGTCCAGGGTTCCCCCGGGGAGCTGTTTTTT.

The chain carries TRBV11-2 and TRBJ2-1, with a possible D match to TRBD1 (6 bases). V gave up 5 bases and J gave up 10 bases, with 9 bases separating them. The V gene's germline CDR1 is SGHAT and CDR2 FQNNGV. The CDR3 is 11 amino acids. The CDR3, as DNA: TGTGCCAGCAGCGAAAGGGGGGAGCAGTTCTTC. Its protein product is CASSERGEQFF. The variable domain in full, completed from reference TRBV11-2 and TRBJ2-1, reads EAGVAQSPRYKIIEKRQSVAFWCNPISGHATLYWYQQILGQGPKLLIQFQNNGVVDDSQLPKDRFSAERLKGVDSTLKIQPAKLEDSAVYLCASSERGEQFFGPGTRLTVL.

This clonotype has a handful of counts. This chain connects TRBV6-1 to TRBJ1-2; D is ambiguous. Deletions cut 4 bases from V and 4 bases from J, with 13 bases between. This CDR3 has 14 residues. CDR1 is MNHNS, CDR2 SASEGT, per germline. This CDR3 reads CASSVEGGGYGYTF. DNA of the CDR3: TGTGCCAGCAGTGTTGAGGGCGGAGGCTATGGCTACACCTTC.

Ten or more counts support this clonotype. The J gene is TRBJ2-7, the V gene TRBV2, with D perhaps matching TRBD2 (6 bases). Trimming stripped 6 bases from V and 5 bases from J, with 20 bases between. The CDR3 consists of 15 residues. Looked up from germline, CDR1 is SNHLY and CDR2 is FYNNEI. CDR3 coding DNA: TGTGCCAGCAGCTCTTCCGCGGATACGGGGGACGAGCAGTACTTC. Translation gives CASSSSADTGDEQYF.

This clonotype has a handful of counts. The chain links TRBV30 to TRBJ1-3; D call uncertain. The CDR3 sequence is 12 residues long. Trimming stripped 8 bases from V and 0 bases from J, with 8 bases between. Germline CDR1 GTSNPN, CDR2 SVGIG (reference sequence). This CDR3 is CALTNSGNTIYF. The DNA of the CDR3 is TGTGCCCTGACTAACTCTGGAAACACCATATATTTT.

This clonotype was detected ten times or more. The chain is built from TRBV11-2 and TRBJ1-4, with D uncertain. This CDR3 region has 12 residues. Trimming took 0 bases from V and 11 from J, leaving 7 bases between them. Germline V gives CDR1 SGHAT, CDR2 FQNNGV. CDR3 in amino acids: CASSLDRTKLFF. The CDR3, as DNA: TGTGCCAGCAGCTTAGATCGGACCAAACTGTTTTTT.

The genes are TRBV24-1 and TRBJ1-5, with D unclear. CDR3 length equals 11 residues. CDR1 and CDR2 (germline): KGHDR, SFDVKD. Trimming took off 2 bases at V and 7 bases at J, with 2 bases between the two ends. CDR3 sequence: CATSDSQPQHF. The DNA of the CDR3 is TGTGCCACCAGTGATTCCCAGCCCCAGCATTTT.

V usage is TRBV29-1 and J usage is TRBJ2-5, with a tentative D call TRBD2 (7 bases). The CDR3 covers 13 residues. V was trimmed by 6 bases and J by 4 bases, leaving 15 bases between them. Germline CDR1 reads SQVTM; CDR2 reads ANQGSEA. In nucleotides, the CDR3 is TGCAGCGTGGGAGGGGGGCCCGGAGAGACCCAGTACTTC. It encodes CSVGGGPGETQYF.

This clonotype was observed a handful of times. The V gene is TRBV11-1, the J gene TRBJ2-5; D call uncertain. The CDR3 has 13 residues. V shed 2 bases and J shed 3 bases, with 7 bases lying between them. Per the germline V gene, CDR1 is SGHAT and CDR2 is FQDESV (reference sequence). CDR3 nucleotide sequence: TGTGCCAGCAGCTTAAACAGAAAAGAGACCCAGTACTTC. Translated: CASSLNRKETQYF.

The CDR3 DNA is TGCGCCAGCAGTGAGTCGGGGTCGACAGGAGTTGACACCGGGGAGCTGTTTTTT. Translation: CASSESGSTGVDTGELFF. This chain links TRBV10-1 with TRBJ2-2; tentative D call: TRBD1 (6 bases). Trimming stripped 0 bases from V and 3 bases from J, with 17 bases between. The CDR3 runs 18 residues. The germline CDR1 and CDR2 sequences are WNHNN and SYGVQD (reference sequence).

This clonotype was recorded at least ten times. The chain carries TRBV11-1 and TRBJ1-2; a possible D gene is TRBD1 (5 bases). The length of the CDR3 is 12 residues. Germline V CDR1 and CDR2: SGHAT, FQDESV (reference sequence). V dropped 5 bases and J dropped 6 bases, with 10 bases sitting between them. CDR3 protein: CASSATRDGYTF. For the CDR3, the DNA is TGTGCCAGCAGCGCAACCAGGGATGGCTACACCTTC.

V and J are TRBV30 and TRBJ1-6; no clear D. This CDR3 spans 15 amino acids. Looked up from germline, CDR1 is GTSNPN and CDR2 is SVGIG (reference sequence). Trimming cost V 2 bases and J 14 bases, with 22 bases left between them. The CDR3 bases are TGTGCCTGGAGTCCAGAAATCGTTACGGGATCTTCCCTCCACTTT. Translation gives CAWSPEIVTGSSLHF. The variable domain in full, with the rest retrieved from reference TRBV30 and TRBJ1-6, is SQTIHQWPATLVQPVGSPLSLECTVEGTSNPNLYWYRQAAGRGLQLLFYSVGIGQISSEVPQNLSASRPQDRQFILSSKKLLLSDSGFYLCAWSPEIVTGSSLHFGNGTRLTVT.

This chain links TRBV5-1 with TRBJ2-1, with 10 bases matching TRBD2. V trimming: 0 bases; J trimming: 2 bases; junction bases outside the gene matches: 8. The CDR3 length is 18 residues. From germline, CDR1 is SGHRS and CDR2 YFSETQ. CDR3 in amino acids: CASSLDPSGRMAYNEQFF. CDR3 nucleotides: TGCGCCAGCAGCTTGGATCCTAGCGGGAGAATGGCCTACAATGAGCAGTTCTTC.

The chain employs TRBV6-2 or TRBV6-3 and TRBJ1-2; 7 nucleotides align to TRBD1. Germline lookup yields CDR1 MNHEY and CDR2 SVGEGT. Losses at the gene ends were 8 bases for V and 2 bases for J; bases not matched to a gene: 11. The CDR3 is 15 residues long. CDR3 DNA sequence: TGTGCCAGCTCACTCCCTCAGGGGGTCAACTATGGCTACACCTTC. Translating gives CASSLPQGVNYGYTF.

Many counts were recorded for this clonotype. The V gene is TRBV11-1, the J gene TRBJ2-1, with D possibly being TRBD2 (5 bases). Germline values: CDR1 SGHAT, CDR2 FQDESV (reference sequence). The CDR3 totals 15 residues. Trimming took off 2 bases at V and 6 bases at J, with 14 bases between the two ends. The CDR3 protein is CASSLWDEGSNEQFF. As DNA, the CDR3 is TGTGCCAGCAGCTTATGGGATGAGGGATCCAATGAGCAGTTCTTC. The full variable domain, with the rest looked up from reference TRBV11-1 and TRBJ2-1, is EAEVAQSPRYKITEKSQAVAFWCDPISGHATLYWYRQILGQGPELLVQFQDESVVDDSQLPKDRFSAERLKGVDSTLKIQPAELGDSAMYLCASSLWDEGSNEQFFGPGTRLTVL.

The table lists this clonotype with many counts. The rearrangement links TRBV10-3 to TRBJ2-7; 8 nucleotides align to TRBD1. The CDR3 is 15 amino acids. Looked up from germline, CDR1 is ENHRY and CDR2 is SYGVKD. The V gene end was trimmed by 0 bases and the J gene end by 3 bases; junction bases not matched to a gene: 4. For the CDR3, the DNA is TGTGCCATCAGTGAGTCATCCGGGACAGGCTACGAGCAGTACTTC. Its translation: CAISESSGTGYEQYF.

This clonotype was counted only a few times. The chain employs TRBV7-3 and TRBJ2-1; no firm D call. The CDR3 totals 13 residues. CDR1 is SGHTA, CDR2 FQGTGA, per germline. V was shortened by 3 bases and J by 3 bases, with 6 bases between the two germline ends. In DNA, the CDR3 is TGTGCCAGCAGCTTGCAGTTCTACAATGAGCAGTTCTTC. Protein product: CASSLQFYNEQFF.

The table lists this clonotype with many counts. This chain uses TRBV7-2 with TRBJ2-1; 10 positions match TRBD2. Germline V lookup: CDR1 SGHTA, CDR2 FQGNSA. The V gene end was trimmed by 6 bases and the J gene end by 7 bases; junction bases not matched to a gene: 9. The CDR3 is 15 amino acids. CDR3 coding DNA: TGTGCCAGCAGAAGCGGGAGGGCCCTGGCTAATGAGCAGTTCTTC. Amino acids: CASRSGRALANEQFF.

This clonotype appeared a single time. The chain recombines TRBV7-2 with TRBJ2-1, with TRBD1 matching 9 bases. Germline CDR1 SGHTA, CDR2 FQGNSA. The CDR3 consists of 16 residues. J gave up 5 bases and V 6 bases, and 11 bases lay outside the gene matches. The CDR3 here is CASSTQTDRGHNEQFF. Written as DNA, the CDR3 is TGTGCCAGCAGTACCCAAACGGACAGGGGCCACAATGAGCAGTTCTTC.

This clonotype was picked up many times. The CDR3 DNA reads TGTGCCAGCACCCCGTCCGATAGCGGATACAATGAGCAGTTCTTC. Protein: CASTPSDSGYNEQFF. The chain recombines TRBV7-6 with TRBJ2-1; possibly TRBD2 for D (6 bases). The germline V gene has CDR1 SGHVS and CDR2 FNYEAQ. The V gene lost 7 bases and the J gene lost 4 bases, with 17 bases spanning the gap. The CDR3 covers 15 residues.